The present T cell receptor beta chain was sequenced within a study of blood T cell repertoires in COVID-19. Study context: In each case, the material was cDNA or gDNA derived from T cells, B-cell-depleted T cells, or PBMCs.

CDR3 length equals 14 residues. With 3 bases clipped from V and 14 bases from J, the junction kept 13 bases outside the gene matches. Germline lookup yields CDR1 SGHAT and CDR2 FQNNGV. TCRdb's table, derived via immunoSEQ multiplex PCR, lists solely in-frame clones and lacks some. The sample consists of approximately 160,000 clones, less than 90% of them appearing once. Specimen: PBMCs or T cells enriched from blood (not recorded which). The chain combines TRBV11-2 with TRBJ2-3; TRBD2 matches at 8 bases. This receptor was taken from a woman aged 45-65 years who had recovered from COVID-19. DNA for the CDR3: TGTGCCAGCAGCTTCTCGGATTCGGTAGCGGGACGGTATTTT. Residues: CASSFSDSVAGRYF.